This T cell receptor beta chain derives from a study of T cells after posttransplantation cyclophosphamide. Findings and limits, study-wide: Later blood repertoires were often dominated by clones from the donor CD8+ memory compartment. Tissue-infiltrating T cells from skin or gut overlapped little with blood T cells. Recipient CMV seropositivity and CMV reactivation strongly tracked TRB clonality.

Profiling relied on immunoSEQ multiplex PCR, and the TCRdb table lists in-frame clones only, not all of them. The sample includes 5,500 to 8,000 clones, more than 80% of them seen just once. On this clone: Its cognate antigen is unknown.

Trimming shortened V by 8 bases and J by 0 bases, and 10 bases separated the two germline ends. Looked up from germline, CDR1 is KGHSH and CDR2 is LQKENI. The CDR3 consists of 13 residues. A marrow graft followed busulfan-fludarabine conditioning, with cyclophosphamide on days +3 and +4. V usage is TRBV18 and J usage is TRBJ2-5; no clear D. The TCR comes from a male patient between 55 and 70 years old who received an allogeneic stem cell transplant from a related donor and was CMV-positive. Some of the T cells may derive from the graft donor. This sample comprised CD8+ T cells sorted from blood, obtained after allogeneic stem cell transplant with posttransplant cyclophosphamide. The CDR3 loop is CASRRSDQETQYF. In DNA form, the CDR3 reads TGTGCCAGCCGGCGAAGCGACCAAGAGACCCAGTACTTC.